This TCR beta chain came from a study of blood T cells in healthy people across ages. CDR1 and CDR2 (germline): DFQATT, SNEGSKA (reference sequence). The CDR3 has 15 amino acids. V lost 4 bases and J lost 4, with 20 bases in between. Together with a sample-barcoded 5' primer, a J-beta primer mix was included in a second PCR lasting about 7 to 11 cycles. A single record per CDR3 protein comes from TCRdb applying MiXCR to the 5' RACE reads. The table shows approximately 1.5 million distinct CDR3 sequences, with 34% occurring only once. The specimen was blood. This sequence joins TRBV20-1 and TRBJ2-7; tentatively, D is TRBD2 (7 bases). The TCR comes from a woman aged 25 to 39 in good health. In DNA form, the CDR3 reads TGCAGTGCTAAGTGGGGGGGGCGGTCTAGGTACGAGCAGTACTTC. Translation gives CSAKWGGRSRYEQYF.